The sequence of this T cell receptor (beta chain) was determined in a study of regulatory T cells in long-lasting Graves disease. Study conclusions and caveats: TRBV28 was favored in persistent disease, as were TRBJ1-2 and TRBJ2-5.

This clonotype was seen repeatedly, ten times or more. The antigen is undetermined. Sequencing libraries for TCR beta were prepared with iRepertoire HTBI primers and Arm-PCR of CDR3 regions. One entry per CDR3 protein, called by TCRdb with MiXCR from the multiplex PCR reads. The data hold roughly 250,000 distinct CDR3 sequences, with about 17% observed a single time. Stated time point: newly diagnosed GD, antithyroid drugs for less than 3 months. The authors made the TCR library using RNA they extracted from PBMCs. V lost 5 bases and J lost 14, with 18 bases in between. Germline loops: CDR1 SGHTA, CDR2 FQGTGA. The CDR3 totals 13 residues. These same records also appear under a second study, on T cells in Graves' hyperthyroidism and ophthalmopathy. That study adds: Stable disease denoted Graves' hyperthyroidism without ophthalmopathy progression within 18 months. Patients were aged 18 to 65, had disease duration under 2 months, and had newly diagnosed hyperthyroidism. During a first-round RT-PCR of the TCR CDR3, the HTBI primer set was used.

This receptor was taken from a woman between 25 and 40 years old with Graves disease. The sequences come from peripheral blood mononuclear cells (PBMCs), collected at new diagnosis, from a patient treated with antithyroid drugs. This chain connects TRBV7-3 to TRBJ2-2; D ambiguous. Here the CDR3 reads CASSRHPHKDLFF. The CDR3 DNA reads TGTGCCAGCAGCCGCCACCCCCATAAGGACCTGTTTTTT.